This is a list of T cell receptor beta chains from one sample in a study of blood T cell repertoires in COVID-19. Repertoires were generated with immunoSEQ multiplex PCR, while TCRdb's copy carries only in-frame clones and drops some. This table holds some 370,000 clones, roughly 90% found once. The sequencing input was peripheral blood. These receptors were taken from a man aged 35-49 years with acute or convalescent COVID-19. CDR3s include the opening cysteine and the closing phenylalanine or tryptophan. The order of the fields is J gene, clone size, D gene, V gene, CDR3 DNA, CDR3 protein. D genes are given only for firm matches. The size of a clone is reported for some rows only, either as once, few or many, or as a class for expanded clones.

J gene: TRBJ2-2
clone size: -
D gene: TRBD2
V gene: TRBV4-1
CDR3 DNA: TGCGCCAGCAGCCAAGATCGGACTAGTATTTTGGAGCTGTTTTTT
CDR3 protein: CASSQDRTSILELFF

J gene: TRBJ1-2
clone size: -
D gene: TRBD1
V gene: TRBV7-2
CDR3 DNA: TGTGCCAGCAGCTTAGCTAAAAGAGGGCAGGGGGGAACATCTGGCTACACCTTC
CDR3 protein: CASSLAKRGQGGTSGYTF

J gene: TRBJ1-2
clone size: -
D gene: -
V gene: TRBV27
CDR3 DNA: TGTGCCAGCAGTTTATCTCTGTCCGCTAACTATGGCTACACCTTC
CDR3 protein: CASSLSLSANYGYTF

J gene: TRBJ1-2
clone size: -
D gene: -
V gene: TRBV30
CDR3 DNA: TGTGCCTGGAGTCTGGGTGGAGTTGGGTACACCTTC
CDR3 protein: CAWSLGGVGYTF

J gene: TRBJ1-5
clone size: -
D gene: -
V gene: TRBV5-5
CDR3 DNA: TGTGCCAGCAGCGAAGGGGTCGGGGGTCAGCCCCAGCATTTT
CDR3 protein: CASSEGVGGQPQHF

J gene: TRBJ2-4
clone size: once
D gene: -
V gene: TRBV15
CDR3 DNA: TGTGCCACCAGCAGAGATAGGGAGGTCAACATTCAGTACTTC
CDR3 protein: CATSRDREVNIQYF

J gene: TRBJ2-5
clone size: -
D gene: -
V gene: TRBV2
CDR3 DNA: TGTGCCAGCAGTGAAACTAGCTTGGAGACCCAGTACTTC
CDR3 protein: CASSETSLETQYF

J gene: TRBJ2-7
clone size: -
D gene: TRBD2
V gene: TRBV4-2
CDR3 DNA: TGTGCCAGCAGCCAAGATAGAAGCGGGGGGGCCTACGAGCAGTACTTC
CDR3 protein: CASSQDRSGGAYEQYF

J gene: TRBJ2-3
clone size: -
D gene: -
V gene: TRBV12-5
CDR3 DNA: TGTGCTAGTGGTTTGGTAGGGCTAGCTCTCGATACGCAGTATTTT
CDR3 protein: CASGLVGLALDTQYF

J gene: TRBJ2-7
clone size: -
D gene: -
V gene: TRBV4-3
CDR3 DNA: TGCGCCAGCAGCCAGGAGGGATTCACGGGGAGCTACGAGCAGTACTTC
CDR3 protein: CASSQEGFTGSYEQYF

J gene: TRBJ2-2
clone size: -
D gene: TRBD2
V gene: TRBV14
CDR3 DNA: TGTGCCAGCAGCCAAGTAATAGGGCTAGCGGGAACCGGGGAGCTGTTTTTT
CDR3 protein: CASSQVIGLAGTGELFF

J gene: TRBJ1-2
clone size: few
D gene: -
V gene: TRBV23-1
CDR3 DNA: TGCGCCAGCAGTCCTAATCGCGGGATGGCCCGGGCTAACTATGGCTACACCTTC
CDR3 protein: CASSPNRGMARANYGYTF

J gene: TRBJ1-1
clone size: -
D gene: -
V gene: TRBV4-3
CDR3 DNA: TGCGCCAGCAGCCAAGGGGGAGTCACTGAAGCTTTCTTT
CDR3 protein: CASSQGGVTEAFF

J gene: TRBJ2-1
clone size: few
D gene: TRBD2
V gene: TRBV11-2
CDR3 DNA: TGTGCCAGCAGCTTATTACTATTAGCGGGAGTCAATGAGCAGTTCTTC
CDR3 protein: CASSLLLLAGVNEQFF

J gene: TRBJ1-2
clone size: -
D gene: -
V gene: TRBV30
CDR3 DNA: TGTGCCTGGAGTGTGACAAACTATGGCTACACCTTC
CDR3 protein: CAWSVTNYGYTF

J gene: TRBJ2-1
clone size: -
D gene: TRBD1
V gene: TRBV27
CDR3 DNA: TGTGCCAGCAGTAACAGGGACAGGGGGTCCTACAATGAGCAGTTCTTC
CDR3 protein: CASSNRDRGSYNEQFF

J gene: TRBJ2-3
clone size: -
D gene: -
V gene: TRBV7-9
CDR3 DNA: TGTGCCAGCAGCCTTACCGAGGGCCCTAGCACAGATACGCAGTATTTT
CDR3 protein: CASSLTEGPSTDTQYF

J gene: TRBJ1-5
clone size: -
D gene: -
V gene: TRBV3-1/TRBV3-2
CDR3 DNA: TGTGCCAGCAGCCAAGGTATGAGGGAGAATCAGCCCCAGCATTTT
CDR3 protein: CASSQGMRENQPQHF

J gene: TRBJ1-4
clone size: -
D gene: -
V gene: TRBV18
CDR3 DNA: TGTGCCAGCTCCTTCAACAACAGGGACGGTAAACTGTTTTTT
CDR3 protein: CASSFNNRDGKLFF

J gene: TRBJ1-4
clone size: -
D gene: TRBD1
V gene: TRBV14
CDR3 DNA: TGTGCCAGCAGCCAAGATCTGTCAGGGGGCCCAGCTGAAAAACTGTTTTTT
CDR3 protein: CASSQDLSGGPAEKLFF

J gene: TRBJ1-1
clone size: -
D gene: -
V gene: TRBV18
CDR3 DNA: TGTGCCAGCTCTCAGGCAGTCCCCGGCACTGAAGCTTTCTTT
CDR3 protein: CASSQAVPGTEAFF

J gene: TRBJ2-3
clone size: -
D gene: -
V gene: TRBV3-1/TRBV3-2
CDR3 DNA: TGTGCCAGCAGCCAAGAACGAGGGCTTGGGCAGTATTTT
CDR3 protein: CASSQERGLGQYF

J gene: TRBJ2-7
clone size: few
D gene: TRBD1
V gene: TRBV27
CDR3 DNA: TGTGCCAGCAGTCATGGGAGACAGGGCGTGCAGTACTTC
CDR3 protein: CASSHGRQGVQYF

J gene: TRBJ1-6
clone size: -
D gene: TRBD1
V gene: TRBV30
CDR3 DNA: TGTGCCTGGAGGGGACAGCATAATTCACCCCTCCACTTT
CDR3 protein: CAWRGQHNSPLHF

J gene: TRBJ2-2
clone size: -
D gene: -
V gene: TRBV29-1
CDR3 DNA: TGCAGCGTATCATCCGGGTGGGCCGGGGAGCTGTTTTTT
CDR3 protein: CSVSSGWAGELFF

J gene: TRBJ2-7
clone size: -
D gene: TRBD2
V gene: TRBV6-5
CDR3 DNA: TGTGCCAGCAGTTCCTTAGCGGGAGTGAGAAACGAGCAGTACTTC
CDR3 protein: CASSSLAGVRNEQYF

J gene: TRBJ2-7
clone size: -
D gene: -
V gene: TRBV7-3
CDR3 DNA: TGTGCCAGCAGCTTCGGACTTTTAAGGGTCTACGAGCAGTACTTC
CDR3 protein: CASSFGLLRVYEQYF

J gene: TRBJ1-4
clone size: -
D gene: TRBD1
V gene: TRBV6-5
CDR3 DNA: TGTGCCAGCAACAGGGGTTATGAAAAACTGTTTTTT
CDR3 protein: CASNRGYEKLFF

J gene: TRBJ2-7
clone size: -
D gene: TRBD1
V gene: TRBV5-4
CDR3 DNA: TGTGCCAGCAGCTTGGGAGCCGGACAGGGCGGTTTCTACGAGCAGTACTTC
CDR3 protein: CASSLGAGQGGFYEQYF

J gene: TRBJ1-5
clone size: -
D gene: -
V gene: TRBV7-9
CDR3 DNA: TGTGCCAGCAGCTTTTCGAGTAGCAATCAGCCCCAGCATTTT
CDR3 protein: CASSFSSSNQPQHF

J gene: TRBJ1-6
clone size: -
D gene: TRBD1
V gene: TRBV6-2/TRBV6-3
CDR3 DNA: TGTGCCAGCAGTTCCGCGGGACAGGGTAATTCACCCCTCCACTTT
CDR3 protein: CASSSAGQGNSPLHF

J gene: TRBJ1-1
clone size: -
D gene: TRBD1
V gene: TRBV2
CDR3 DNA: TGTGCCATCCTAGCCTTTACAGGGGGCTTTTCAGCTTTCTTT
CDR3 protein: CAILAFTGGFSAFF

J gene: TRBJ1-4
clone size: -
D gene: -
V gene: TRBV30
CDR3 DNA: TGTGCCTGGAGTGTAGGACGGGAGGGAGAAAAACTGTTTTTT
CDR3 protein: CAWSVGREGEKLFF

J gene: TRBJ1-2
clone size: -
D gene: -
V gene: TRBV4-3
CDR3 DNA: TGCGCCAGCAGCCAAGGTTCGGGAGGGGCGGGCTATGGCTACACCTTC
CDR3 protein: CASSQGSGGAGYGYTF

J gene: TRBJ1-1
clone size: -
D gene: -
V gene: TRBV30
CDR3 DNA: TGTGCCTGGAATACAGGGATGAACACTGAAGCTTTCTTT
CDR3 protein: CAWNTGMNTEAFF

J gene: TRBJ2-5
clone size: -
D gene: -
V gene: TRBV3-1/TRBV3-2
CDR3 DNA: TGTGCCAGCAGCCAGAATCAGATTGACAGGCAAGAGACCCAGTACTTC
CDR3 protein: CASSQNQIDRQETQYF

J gene: TRBJ1-1
clone size: -
D gene: -
V gene: TRBV5-5
CDR3 DNA: TGTGCCAGCAGCCAGACTGTGAACACTGAAGCTTTCTTT
CDR3 protein: CASSQTVNTEAFF

J gene: TRBJ1-2
clone size: -
D gene: -
V gene: TRBV7-9
CDR3 DNA: TGTGCCAGCAGCATTGAGCTCTATGGCTACACCTTC
CDR3 protein: CASSIELYGYTF

J gene: TRBJ1-4
clone size: -
D gene: TRBD1
V gene: TRBV7-9
CDR3 DNA: TGTGCCAGCAGCTTCCCAGGGACAGGGAATGAAAAACTGTTTTTT
CDR3 protein: CASSFPGTGNEKLFF

J gene: TRBJ2-7
clone size: -
D gene: -
V gene: TRBV6-5
CDR3 DNA: TGTGCCAGCAGTCGGACCCCCGGGGGTGAGCAGTACTTC
CDR3 protein: CASSRTPGGEQYF

J gene: TRBJ2-1
clone size: -
D gene: TRBD2
V gene: TRBV19
CDR3 DNA: TGTGCCAGTAGTATGCGAGGGGTGGGAGGGCAGTCCTACAATGAGCAGTTCTTC
CDR3 protein: CASSMRGVGGQSYNEQFF

J gene: TRBJ1-5
clone size: -
D gene: -
V gene: TRBV6-5
CDR3 DNA: TGTGCCAGCTACGAACAGTCCTATGGCAATCAGCCCCAGCATTTT
CDR3 protein: CASYEQSYGNQPQHF

J gene: TRBJ2-7
clone size: -
D gene: TRBD2
V gene: TRBV2
CDR3 DNA: TGTGCCAGTACAGCGGGATTGGCCGAGCAGTACTTC
CDR3 protein: CASTAGLAEQYF

J gene: TRBJ1-3
clone size: -
D gene: -
V gene: TRBV5-1
CDR3 DNA: TGCGCCAGCAGCCGATGGAGATCCCCCCCCTCGTGGGCTGGAAACACCATATATTTT
CDR3 protein: CASSRWRSPPSWAGNTIYF

J gene: TRBJ2-1
clone size: -
D gene: TRBD2
V gene: TRBV5-4
CDR3 DNA: TGTGCCAGCAGCTTGGCGGGGGGGCGTAGTGAGCAGTTCTTC
CDR3 protein: CASSLAGGRSEQFF

J gene: TRBJ2-2
clone size: -
D gene: -
V gene: TRBV11-2
CDR3 DNA: TGTGCCAGCAGCTTAGGTGTGGGGGCAGGCGGGGAGCTGTTTTTT
CDR3 protein: CASSLGVGAGGELFF

J gene: TRBJ1-1
clone size: -
D gene: TRBD1
V gene: TRBV6-5
CDR3 DNA: TGTGCCAGCTCGTGGACAGGTGGGGGTGAAGCTTTCTTT
CDR3 protein: CASSWTGGGEAFF

J gene: TRBJ1-1
clone size: -
D gene: -
V gene: TRBV6-6
CDR3 DNA: TGTGCCAGCAGTCGCCCCCCGGGGGGGATGACTGGGAACACTGAAGCTTTCTTT
CDR3 protein: CASSRPPGGMTGNTEAFF

J gene: TRBJ1-5
clone size: few
D gene: TRBD1
V gene: TRBV27
CDR3 DNA: TGTGCCAGCAGTCTACGGGACAGGGGGCACGTCGTTTATAGCAATCAGCCCCAGCATTTT
CDR3 protein: CASSLRDRGHVVYSNQPQHF

J gene: TRBJ1-5
clone size: -
D gene: TRBD1
V gene: TRBV28
CDR3 DNA: TGTGCCAGCAGTTTTCAGGGGGGACCAGCGGGGCCCCAGCATTTT
CDR3 protein: CASSFQGGPAGPQHF

J gene: TRBJ2-7
clone size: -
D gene: -
V gene: TRBV5-4
CDR3 DNA: TGTGCCAGCAGCAAGACACCGACCTACGAGCAGTACTTC
CDR3 protein: CASSKTPTYEQYF

J gene: TRBJ1-1
clone size: -
D gene: -
V gene: TRBV15
CDR3 DNA: TGTGCCACCAGCAGACAGGGAACTGAAGCTTTCTTT
CDR3 protein: CATSRQGTEAFF